This T cell receptor (beta chain) was identified during a study of blood T cell repertoires in COVID-19. This clone was detected once. The protocol was immunoSEQ multiplex PCR, while the TCRdb copy is restricted to in-frame clones and leaves out a portion. The sample holds under 200,000 clones, roughly 84% seen once. Germline values: CDR1 MGHDK, CDR2 SYGVNS. This CDR3 is 14 amino acids long. Germline trimming cut 6 bases from V and 1 base from J; bases unmatched to any gene: 1. Sequencing input: PBMCs or T cells enriched from blood (not recorded which). The gene calls are TRBV25-1 and TRBJ2-3, with 10 bases fitting TRBD2. This clonotype originated in a woman in her 30s who had been exposed to COVID-19. The CDR3 here is CASSGLAGTDTQYF. In nucleotides, the CDR3 is TGTGCCAGCAGCGGACTAGCGGGCACAGATACGCAGTATTTT.